One and the same sample provided the 22 T cell receptor beta chains below, sequenced in a study of tumor-infiltrating lymphocytes in primary liver carcinoma. From about 20-30 mg of unsorted bulk tissue, DNA and RNA were co-extracted together. TCR beta cDNA was prepared out of approximately 500 ng total RNA by means of a constant-region primer. What produced the TCR beta libraries was three nested multiplex PCR rounds using slightly modified ARM-PCR. With TRBV1-TRBV30 forward primers and a C-beta reverse primer, the first two PCR rounds were run for around 10 cycles each. One entry per CDR3 protein, called by TCRdb with MiXCR from the multiplex PCR reads. The sample lists roughly 120,000 distinct CDR3 sequences; 55% to 65% were seen once. The sequenced sample consisted of liver tumor tissue from sampling region 1. Sample subset: tumor region T1, superior pole. All receptors come from a woman aged 55-75 years with primary liver carcinoma and hepatitis B virus infection.

Regarding this clonotype: This CDR3 fails to terminate in the conserved phenylalanine or tryptophan, so it likely reflects a read error. The chain employs TRBV12-3 or TRBV12-4 and TRBJ1-4; 7 bases map to TRBD1. The CDR3 consists of 19 residues. Trimming at V came to 4 bases and at J to 8 bases, leaving 22 bases not matched to a gene. The CDR3 region has the DNA TGTGCCAGCAGTTCCACACTTGACGGGAGACAGGGTGCAAGGGAAAAACTGTTTTTA. It yields the protein CASSSTLDGRQGAREKLFL.

J is TRBJ1-1 and V is TRBV12-3 or TRBV12-4, with D tentatively TRBD1 (6 bases). The CDR3 has 14 amino acids. V lost 7 bases and J lost 5, with 17 bases in between. CDR3 DNA: TGTGCCAGCAATACCCTAGGACAGTGGACTGAAGCTTTCTTT. Translated: CASNTLGQWTEAFF.

Comments on this clonotype: The junction departs from germline at one end; a sequencing error may be responsible. The genes are TRBV5-4 and TRBJ1-2, with D unclear. The germline V gene encodes CDR1 SGHNT and CDR2 YYREEE (reference sequence). The length of the CDR3 is 14 residues. The CDR3 DNA sequence: TGTGCCAGCAGTTTGGATCAGGAGTCCTATGGCTACACCTTC. This gives the protein CASSLDQESYGYTF.

As concerns this clonotype: Germline and junction disagree at one end, which may indicate a read error. The V and J genes are TRBV11-2 and TRBJ2-7, with 7 bases identical to TRBD2. CDR3 size: 16 residues. Germline V gene lookup returns CDR1 SGHAT and CDR2 FQNNGV. CDR3 loop: CTSSHLSGKGAYEQYF. CDR3 DNA sequence: TGTACCAGTAGCCATTTAAGCGGGAAAGGGGCCTACGAGCAATACTTC. The full variable domain, in which reference TRBV11-2 and TRBJ2-7 provide the parts outside the CDR3, is EAGVAQSPRYKIIEKRQSVAFWCNPISGHATLYWYQQILGQGPKLLIQFQNNGVVDDSQLPKDRFSAERLKGVDSTLKIQPAKLEDSAVYLCTSSHLSGKGAYEQYFGPGTRLTVT.

The table lists this clonotype with a count of one. This clone may be a read error of a much larger clone one base away. The chain carries TRBV4-1 and TRBJ1-1; possible D gene TRBD1, 6 bases. The germline V gene has CDR1 MGHRA and CDR2 YSYEKL. The CDR3 has 13 residues. V was pared by 2 bases and J by 7 bases, with 11 bases between. The CDR3 spells CASSQTVRGEAFF. CDR3 nucleotides: TGCGCCAGCAGCCAAACGGTCAGGGGTGAAGCTTTCTTT.

Of note for this clonotype: As the CDR3 is not closed by the conserved phenylalanine or tryptophan, this likely results from a read error. The chain joins TRBV29-1 to TRBJ1-2; D unresolved. This CDR3 has 14 amino acids. CDR1 SQVTM and CDR2 ANQGSEA come from the germline V gene. V gave up 2 bases and J gave up 1 base, with 11 bases separating them. The CDR3 loop is CSVETGYRNYGYTS. The CDR3 DNA sequence: TGCAGCGTTGAAACGGGGTATCGTAACTATGGCTACACCTCC.

This clonotype has just a few counts. V is TRBV28 and J is TRBJ1-1; TRBD1 matches at 7 bases. The junction had 9 bases not matched to a gene; V was cut back by 5 bases and J by 0 bases. This CDR3 has 16 amino acids. Germline CDR1 is MDHEN and CDR2 is SYDVKM. The CDR3 coding sequence is TGTGCCAGCAGTCGGGGACAGTGGAGAATGAACACTGAAGCTTTCTTT. Its protein product is CASSRGQWRMNTEAFF.

In regard to this clonotype: The CDR3 does not end in the conserved phenylalanine or tryptophan, so this is likely a read error. The chain couples TRBV4-2 to TRBJ2-1; no firm D call. The CDR3 sequence is 12 residues long. Germline CDR1 and CDR2: LGHNA and YNFKEQ. V shed 2 bases and J shed 10 bases, with 9 bases lying between them. CDR3 sequence: CASSQRNSEQFL. In DNA form, the CDR3 reads TGTGCCAGCAGCCAACGTAACTCGGAGCAGTTCTTA.

On this clonotype: This CDR3 is missing its conserved last phenylalanine or tryptophan, likely due to a read error. The limits of the CDR3 on the DNA are not certain, so only TCRdb's listed CDR3 is given. The chain uses TRBV11-2 and TRBJ1-2; the listed D gene, TRBD1, was not tested against the DNA. The CDR3 spans 15 residues, counting both ends. CDR1 and CDR2 from the germline V gene are SGHAT and FQNNGV. This CDR3 reads CASSLEPGAIYGYAL.

The chain couples TRBV6-1 to TRBJ2-7, with a possible D match to TRBD2 (5 bases). The ends were cut back, 3 bases at V and 2 bases at J, with 20 bases in the middle. This CDR3 comprises 17 residues. Germline V gene lookup returns CDR1 MNHNS and CDR2 SASEGT. As DNA, the CDR3 is TGTGCCAGCAGTGAGGAGCGCGTGACCATACTAGCCTACGAGCAGTACTTC. Amino acids: CASSEERVTILAYEQYF.

This clonotype was counted between two and nine times. The genes are TRBV5-5 and TRBJ2-3; a weak D match, TRBD2 (6 bases). The CDR3 consists of 18 residues. Trimming removed 1 base at V and 2 bases at J, with 20 bases between. CDR1 and CDR2 (germline): SGHKS, YYEKEE (reference sequence). This CDR3 is CASSLRIEGWTTTDTQYF. The CDR3 bases are TGTGCCAGCAGCTTGCGTATCGAGGGGTGGACTACCACAGATACGCAGTATTTT.

This clonotype was observed a single time. This could be a read error, since a much larger clone is one nucleotide away. No conserved phenylalanine or tryptophan is present at the end of the CDR3, so a read error is the likely explanation. The J gene is TRBJ2-7, the V gene TRBV6-1, with TRBD1 matching over 10 bases. V gave up 8 bases and J gave up 7 bases; unmatched junction bases: 17. The CDR3 covers 16 residues. Germline V gene data show CDR1 as MNHNS and CDR2 as SASEGT. The CDR3 region is CASAYFLGQGSREQYL. CDR3 in DNA: TGTGCCAGCGCGTATTTTTTGGGACAGGGGTCGCGGGAGCAGTACTTA.

The chain links TRBV11-2 to TRBJ1-1, with 7 bases matching TRBD1. With V trimmed by 8 bases and J by 4 bases, 13 bases remained unmatched. CDR1 and CDR2 (germline): SGHAT, FQNNGV. CDR3 length equals 15 residues. CDR3 region: CASGGTEVKGTEAFF. CDR3 DNA: TGTGCCAGCGGGGGGACAGAGGTCAAGGGCACTGAAGCTTTCTTT.

This clonotype appeared many times. The chain couples TRBV12-3 or TRBV12-4 to TRBJ2-1; 8 bases fit TRBD2. CDR3 length: 15 residues. Trimming took 7 bases from V and 0 from J; bases not matched to a gene: 5. The CDR3 region has the DNA TGTGCCAGCATTCCCAGCGGGAGCTCCTACAATGAGCAGTTCTTC. As protein: CASIPSGSSYNEQFF.

About this clonotype itself: A much larger clone lies one base from this, so it may be a read error. This chain links TRBV6-1 with TRBJ1-1; unclear D gene. The CDR3 sequence is 13 residues long. CDR1 is MNHNS, CDR2 SASEGT, per germline. Trimming took off 4 bases at V and 6 bases at J, with 12 bases between the two ends. The CDR3 sequence: CASSGYSGAEAFF. For the CDR3, the DNA is TGTGCCAGCAGTGGATATTCTGGGGCTGAAGCTTTCTTT.

A note on this clonotype: The junction departs from germline at one end; a sequencing error may be responsible. This chain uses TRBV29-1 with TRBJ2-3; unclear D gene. This CDR3 is built from 12 residues. Germline CDR1 SQVTM, CDR2 ANQGSEA. CDR3 in DNA: TGCAGTGTTGACGGTGAAGCAGAAACGCAGTATTTT. Protein: CSVDGEAETQYF.

The chain recombines TRBV12-3 or TRBV12-4 with TRBJ1-1; D might be TRBD1 (5 bases). This CDR3 spans 13 amino acids. V gave up 4 bases and J gave up 13 bases, with 19 bases separating them. CDR3 coding DNA: TGTGCCAGCAGTTATAACAGGTTGGGGGGGGTTTTCTTT. It specifies CASSYNRLGGVFF.

About this clonotype itself: The junction shows a germline mismatch at one end, possibly a read error. V gene TRBV18 combines with J gene TRBJ1-2; the match to TRBD1 covers 7 bases. CDR1 and CDR2 (germline): KGHSH, LQKENI. CDR3 size: 17 residues. The CDR3 protein is CASSPSSRQGGNYGYTF. CDR3 nucleotide sequence: TGTGCCAGCTCTCCCTCAAGTCGACAGGGAGGTAACTATGGCTACACTTTC.

This clonotype was found once. This sequence may be a read error, since a much larger clone differs from it by one base. The chain uses TRBV5-1 and TRBJ2-2; tentatively, D is TRBD2 (5 bases). The CDR3 has 13 residues. Germline lookup yields CDR1 SGHRS and CDR2 YFSETQ. CDR3 nucleotides: TGCGCCAGCAGCTTGGGTGAGGCCGGGGAGCTGTCTTTT. Translating it yields CASSLGEAGELSF.

Details on this clonotype: Because it lacks the conserved phenylalanine or tryptophan at the end, this CDR3 is likely a read error. J is TRBJ2-1 and V is TRBV11-2, with 9 bases fitting TRBD1. Per the germline V gene, CDR1 is SGHAT and CDR2 is FQNNGV. This CDR3 comprises 15 residues. V lost 9 bases and J lost 8; bases outside the gene matches: 14. The CDR3 sequence is CASSHPDRGGDEQFS. CDR3 nucleotide sequence: TGTGCCAGTAGTCACCCCGACAGGGGGGGGGATGAGCAGTTCTCC.

This clonotype was counted many times. V is TRBV6-1 and J is TRBJ1-4, with D possibly matching TRBD1 (6 bases). V lost 3 bases and J 10 bases, leaving 12 bases between the germline ends. The CDR3 length is 13 residues. Looked up from germline, CDR1 is MNHNS and CDR2 is SASEGT. DNA for the CDR3: TGTGCCAGCAGTGATGCAGGGGTGAGAAAACTGTTTTTT. Translating gives CASSDAGVRKLFF.

In regard to this clonotype: A read error may account for a junction end that differs from germline. This chain connects TRBV11-1 to TRBJ2-1; 7 bases fit TRBD1. Germline V CDR1 and CDR2: SGHAT, FQDESV (reference sequence). CDR3 length equals 13 residues. CDR3 loop: CVSRTDRRNEQFF. CDR3 bases: TGTGTCAGCAGGACGGACAGGCGAAATGAGCAGTTCTTC.